Each of the 21 T cell receptor beta chains below was sequenced from the same sample in a study of neoadjuvant nivolumab and ipilimumab in lung cancer. TCRdb keeps only in-frame clones here, not all; method: immunoSEQ multiplex PCR. The sample contains fewer than 40,000 clones, approximately 92% of which appear only once. This specimen was peripheral blood, taken after neoadjuvant nivolumab, alone or with ipilimumab, at or shortly before surgery. The receptor source for this set is an adult with non-small cell lung cancer.

This clone came up once. The chain is built from TRBV6-6 and TRBJ2-7, with D perhaps matching TRBD2 (5 bases). Germline CDR1 is MNHNY and CDR2 is SVGAGI (reference sequence). Trimming shortened V by 1 base and J by 6 bases, and 16 bases separated the two germline ends. The CDR3 contains 15 residues. CDR3 loop: CASSYCGSSRCEQYF. For the CDR3, the DNA is TGTGCCAGCAGTTACTGTGGGAGCTCACGGTGCGAGCAGTACTTC.

This clone has only a few counts. CDR3 sequence reads: CASSLKGEPAYEQYF. The DNA of the CDR3 is TGCGCCAGCAGCTTGAAAGGTGAGCCTGCCTACGAGCAGTACTTC. The V gene is TRBV5-1, the J gene TRBJ2-7; D not resolved. Trimming took 1 base from V and 2 from J, leaving 13 bases between them. Germline CDR1 and CDR2: SGHRS and YFSETQ. This CDR3 has 15 residues.

The rearrangement uses TRBV6-6 and TRBJ1-5, with 7 nucleotides matching TRBD1. The germline gives CDR1 MNHNY, CDR2 SVGAGI (reference sequence). V gave up 2 bases and J gave up 6 bases; unmatched junction bases: 10. The CDR3 covers 16 residues. CDR3 bases: TGTGCCAGCAGTTACCCCCCCGACAGGGCGGGTCAGCCCCAGCATTTT. It is translated as CASSYPPDRAGQPQHF.

The V gene is TRBV13, the J gene TRBJ2-1; 8 bases agree with TRBD2. In germline, CDR1 is PRHDT, CDR2 FYEKMQ (reference sequence). The CDR3 contains 17 residues. With 5 bases clipped from V and 7 bases from J, the junction kept 16 bases outside the gene matches. Here the CDR3 DNA reads TGTGCCAGCAGCCTACTCCGACGGCGGGAGGAACGTAATGAGCAGTTCTTC. Its protein is CASSLLRRREERNEQFF.

This chain links TRBV6-6 with TRBJ1-5, with 10 bases fitting TRBD1. The J segment lost 4 bases and the V segment lost 7 bases, leaving 7 bases of the junction unmatched. CDR1 and CDR2 from the germline V gene are MNHNY and SVGAGI (reference sequence). The CDR3 totals 15 residues. The CDR3 sequence is CASTGDRGLNQPQHF. DNA for the CDR3: TGTGCCAGCACTGGCGACAGGGGGCTAAATCAGCCCCAGCATTTT.

This chain joins TRBV7-9 and TRBJ2-3; D is uncertain. This CDR3 contains 13 residues. CDR1 SEHNR and CDR2 FQNEAQ come from the germline V gene (reference sequence). V dropped 1 base and J dropped 3 bases, with 5 bases sitting between them. The CDR3 DNA is TGTGCCAGCAGCTTAGTCGGGACAGATACGCAGTATTTT. Protein: CASSLVGTDTQYF.

V usage is TRBV13 and J usage is TRBJ2-1; TRBD1 agrees at 10 bases. V was clipped by 5 bases and J by 0 bases; unmatched bases: 16. Germline loops: CDR1 PRHDT, CDR2 FYEKMQ (reference sequence). The CDR3 is 20 residues long. The CDR3 protein is CASSKWGQGLVQSSYNEQFF. The CDR3 DNA reads as TGTGCCAGCAGCAAGTGGGGACAGGGGCTAGTACAAAGCTCCTACAATGAGCAGTTCTTC. Looking up the rest from reference TRBV13 and TRBJ2-1 gives the full variable domain: AAGVIQSPRHLIKEKRETATLKCYPIPRHDTVYWYQQGPGQDPQFLISFYEKMQSDKGSIPDRFSAQQFSDYHSELNMSSLELGDSALYFCASSKWGQGLVQSSYNEQFFGPGTRLTVL.

The rearrangement joins TRBV11-2 to TRBJ1-1; the D gene is possibly TRBD1 (5 bases). CDR1 is SGHAT, CDR2 FQNNGV, per germline. The CDR3 consists of 12 residues. Deletions cut 4 bases from V and 10 bases from J, with 13 bases between. The DNA of the CDR3 is TGTGCCAGCAGCTACCTCCGGGGGGGAGCTTTCTTT. It is translated as CASSYLRGGAFF.

The chain carries TRBV5-1 and TRBJ1-1; D is perhaps TRBD1 (5 bases). Per the germline V gene, CDR1 is SGHRS and CDR2 is YFSETQ. There are 14 residues in the CDR3. V was cut by 5 bases and J by 6 bases, with 17 bases left in between. The chain's CDR3 is CASRPTLDTPEAFF. CDR3 bases: TGCGCCAGCAGACCGACACTGGACACGCCTGAAGCTTTCTTT.

This clone has just one count. The chain has TRBV19 and TRBJ2-5, with D possibly matching TRBD2 (6 bases). Trimming stripped 5 bases from V and 5 bases from J, with 12 bases between. This CDR3 region has 13 residues. Germline V gene data show CDR1 as LNHDA and CDR2 as SQIVND (reference sequence). For the CDR3, the DNA is TGTGCCAGTAGTGTCGGAGGGCTGGAGACCCAGTACTTC. This encodes CASSVGGLETQYF. The whole variable domain, remainder taken from reference TRBV19 and TRBJ2-5, is DGGITQSPKYLFRKEGQNVTLSCEQNLNHDAMYWYRQDPGQGLRLIYYSQIVNDFQKGDIAEGYSVSREKKESFPLTVTSAQKNPTAFYLCASSVGGLETQYFGPGTRLLVL.

This clone was found once. The rearrangement uses TRBV7-2 and TRBJ2-7; 7 nucleotides agree with TRBD2. Trimming removed 3 bases from V and 1 base from J; junction bases left unmatched: 3. Germline loops: CDR1 SGHTA, CDR2 FQGNSA. The CDR3 is 14 residues long. The CDR3 sequence: CASSFSGGSYEQYF. DNA of the CDR3: TGTGCCAGCAGCTTCTCGGGGGGTTCCTACGAGCAGTACTTC.

The chain carries TRBV11-2 and TRBJ2-5; D uncertain. Trimming cost V 3 bases and J 10 bases, with 18 bases left between them. CDR3 length: 14 amino acids. Germline V gene lookup returns CDR1 SGHAT and CDR2 FQNNGV. The DNA for the CDR3 is TGTGCCAGCAGCTTCACTTCCGAGAGATCTAGCCAGTACTTC. This sequence encodes CASSFTSERSSQYF.

The rearrangement joins TRBV6-6 to TRBJ1-5; no firm D call. Per germline, CDR1 MNHNY and CDR2 SVGAGI (reference sequence). The CDR3 is 14 residues long. V dropped 6 bases and J dropped 0 bases, with 9 bases sitting between them. The DNA for the CDR3 is TGTGCCAGCAGGTCGGGTATTAGCAATCAGCCCCAGCATTTT. Encoded protein: CASRSGISNQPQHF.

The V and J genes are TRBV5-4 and TRBJ2-5; TRBD1 or TRBD2 may be the D gene (5 bases each). Germline values: CDR1 SGHNT, CDR2 YYREEE (reference sequence). This CDR3 comprises 15 residues. Trimming left V 5 bases short and J 7 bases short, with 21 bases between. The CDR3 sequence: CASSIGTQSDGTQYF. The CDR3 nucleotides are TGTGCCAGCAGTATAGGGACGCAATCCGACGGGACCCAGTACTTC.

This chain uses TRBV2 with TRBJ2-1; the D gene is possibly TRBD1 (6 bases). The ends were cut back, 6 bases at V and 8 bases at J, with 17 bases in the middle. This CDR3 comprises 14 residues. In germline, CDR1 is SNHLY, CDR2 FYNNEI. The CDR3 sequence: CASSRYRVSDEQFF. CDR3 bases: TGTGCCAGCAGCAGATACAGGGTGTCGGATGAGCAGTTCTTC.

This chain links TRBV14 with TRBJ1-5; D not resolved. This CDR3 region has 13 residues. Per germline, CDR1 SGHDN and CDR2 FVKESK. Trimming shortened V by 1 base and J by 9 bases, and 10 bases separated the two germline ends. CDR3 residues: CASSQGPERPQHF. CDR3 DNA sequence: TGTGCCAGCAGCCAAGGGCCGGAGCGGCCCCAGCATTTT.

The table lists this clone with a count of one. The V call is TRBV5-4, the J call TRBJ1-5; no firm D call. CDR3 length: 12 residues. Trimming pared 0 bases from V and 7 bases from J, leaving 5 bases between. Germline-derived CDR1 and CDR2 are SGHNT and YYREEE (reference sequence). This CDR3 is CASSLAGQPQHF. The CDR3 region has the DNA TGTGCCAGCAGCTTGGCCGGGCAGCCCCAGCATTTT.

In this sample, this clone turned up once. The genes are TRBV10-3 and TRBJ2-7; 8 bases are shared with TRBD1. V dropped 6 bases and J dropped 2; count of bases not matched to a gene: 3. CDR3 size: 13 residues. In germline, CDR1 is ENHRY, CDR2 SYGVKD. The CDR3 DNA is TGTGCCATCAGCCGGGACAGGCCCTACGAGCAGTACTTC. This codes for CAISRDRPYEQYF.

This clone was observed a single time. The chain carries TRBV6-1 and TRBJ2-1, with 9 positions matching TRBD1. The CDR3 has 15 amino acids. CDR1 is MNHNS, CDR2 SASEGT, per germline. The trim removed 5 bases at V and 8 bases at J, leaving 10 bases unmatched. In DNA form, the CDR3 reads TGTGCCAGCAGTTCCCCGGGACAGGGAACTCATGAGCAGTTCTTC. Amino acid sequence: CASSSPGQGTHEQFF.

This clone has only one observation. The V and J genes are TRBV5-1 and TRBJ2-7; 9 positions agree with TRBD1. Germline trimming cut 3 bases from V and 4 bases from J; bases unmatched to any gene: 5. Germline V CDR1 and CDR2: SGHRS, YFSETQ. This CDR3 contains 14 residues. The CDR3 nucleotides are TGCGCCAGCAGCTGGACAGGGGCCCCGTACGAGCAGTACTTC. Translation: CASSWTGAPYEQYF.

The chain links TRBV7-2 to TRBJ1-3; D uncertain. Trimming cost V 4 bases and J 2 bases, with 6 bases left between them. The CDR3 is 13 residues long. Germline V gives CDR1 SGHTA, CDR2 FQGNSA. The CDR3 protein is CASSSRAGNTIYF. The CDR3 DNA reads as TGTGCCAGCAGCTCCAGAGCTGGAAACACCATATATTTT.